One T cell receptor (beta chain) is described in this entry. Additional DNA sequences in this sample encode the identical CDR3. These data are taken from a study of shared clonotypes between healthy human individuals. In the study overall: The composition of the donors was a couple of women and a few men aged 18 to 49. Researchers assigned three CD4 naive, three CD4 memory, two CD8 naive and one CD8 memory plate to each donor.

Here immunoSEQ multiplex PCR was the method, and the copy in TCRdb shows in-frame clones only, minus some. This table has over a million clones, about 75% appearing once. The V end lost 4 bases, the J end lost 0 bases, and 0 bases lay between the germline ends. The CDR3 is 11 residues long. In germline, CDR1 is SGHVS, CDR2 FQNEAQ. This receptor was taken from a man aged 18 to 35 in good health. This rearrangement joins TRBV7-8 to TRBJ2-5; D is unclear. Input material: memory CD4+ T cells sorted from blood. The subset denotes: CD45RA-negative fraction. CDR3 region: CASSYQETQYF. The CDR3 DNA follows: TGTGCCAGCAGCTACCAAGAGACCCAGTACTTC.